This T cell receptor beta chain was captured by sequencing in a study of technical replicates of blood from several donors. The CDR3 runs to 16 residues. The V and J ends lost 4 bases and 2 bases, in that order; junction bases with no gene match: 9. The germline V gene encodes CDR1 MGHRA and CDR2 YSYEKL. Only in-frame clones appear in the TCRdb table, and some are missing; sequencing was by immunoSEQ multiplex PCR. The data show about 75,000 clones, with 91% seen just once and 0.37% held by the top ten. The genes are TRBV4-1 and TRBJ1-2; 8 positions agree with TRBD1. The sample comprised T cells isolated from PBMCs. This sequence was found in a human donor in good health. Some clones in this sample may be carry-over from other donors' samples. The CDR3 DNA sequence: TGCGCCAGCAGCCCGCTTCAGGGGGCACGCAACTATGGCTACACCTTC. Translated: CASSPLQGARNYGYTF.